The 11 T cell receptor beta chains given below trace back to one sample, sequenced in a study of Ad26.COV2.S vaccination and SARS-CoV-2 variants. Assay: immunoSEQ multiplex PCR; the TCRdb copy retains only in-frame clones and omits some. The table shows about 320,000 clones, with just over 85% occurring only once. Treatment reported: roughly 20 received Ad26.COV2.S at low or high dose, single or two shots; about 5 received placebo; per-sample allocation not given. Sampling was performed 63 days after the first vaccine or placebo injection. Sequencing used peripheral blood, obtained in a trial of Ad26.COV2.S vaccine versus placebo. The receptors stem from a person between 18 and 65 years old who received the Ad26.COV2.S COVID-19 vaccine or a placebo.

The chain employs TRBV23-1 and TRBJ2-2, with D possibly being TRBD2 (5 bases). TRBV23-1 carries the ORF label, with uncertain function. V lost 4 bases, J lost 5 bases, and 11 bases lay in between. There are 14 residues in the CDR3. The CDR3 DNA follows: TGCGCCAGCAGTCCCCAGGACTTAACCGGGGAGCTGTTTTTT. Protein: CASSPQDLTGELFF.

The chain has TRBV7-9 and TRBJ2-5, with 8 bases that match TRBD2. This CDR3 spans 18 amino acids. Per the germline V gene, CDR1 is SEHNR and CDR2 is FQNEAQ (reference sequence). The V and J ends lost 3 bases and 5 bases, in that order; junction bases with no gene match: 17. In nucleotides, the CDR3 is TGTGCCAGCAGCTTTAATCTGCTAGCGGGCGGGCTGGAGGAGACCCAGTACTTC. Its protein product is CASSFNLLAGGLEETQYF.

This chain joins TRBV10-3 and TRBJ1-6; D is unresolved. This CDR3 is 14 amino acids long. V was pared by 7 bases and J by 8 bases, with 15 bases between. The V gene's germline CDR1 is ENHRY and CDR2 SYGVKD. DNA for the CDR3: TGTGCCATCAAACGGGCGAGTGGGGATTCACCCCTCCACTTT. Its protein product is CAIKRASGDSPLHF.

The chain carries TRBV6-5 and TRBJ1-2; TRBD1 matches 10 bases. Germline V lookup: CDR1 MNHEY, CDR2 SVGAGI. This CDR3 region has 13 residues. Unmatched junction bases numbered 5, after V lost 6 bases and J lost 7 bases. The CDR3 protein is CASRDRGFFGYTF. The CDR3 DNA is TGTGCCAGCAGGGACAGGGGGTTTTTTGGCTACACCTTC.

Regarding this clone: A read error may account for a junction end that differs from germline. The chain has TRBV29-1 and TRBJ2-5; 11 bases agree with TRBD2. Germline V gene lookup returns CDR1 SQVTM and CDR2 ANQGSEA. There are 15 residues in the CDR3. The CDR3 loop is CSDVLSGGAQGTQYF. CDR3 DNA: TGCAGCGACGTCCTTAGCGGGGGGGCCCAAGGGACCCAGTACTTC.

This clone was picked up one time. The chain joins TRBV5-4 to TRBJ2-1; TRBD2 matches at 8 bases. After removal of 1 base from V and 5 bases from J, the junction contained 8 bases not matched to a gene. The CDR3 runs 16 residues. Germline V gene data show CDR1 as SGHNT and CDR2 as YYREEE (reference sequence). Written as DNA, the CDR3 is TGTGCCAGCAGCTTGCCCCCAAATAGCGGGGACAATGAGCAGTTCTTC. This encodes CASSLPPNSGDNEQFF.

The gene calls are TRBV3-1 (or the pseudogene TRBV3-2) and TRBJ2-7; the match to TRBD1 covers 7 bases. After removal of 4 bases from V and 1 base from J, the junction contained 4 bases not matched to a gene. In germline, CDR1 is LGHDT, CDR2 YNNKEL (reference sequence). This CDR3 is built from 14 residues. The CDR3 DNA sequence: TGTGCCAGCAGCCGACAGGGTAGTTCCTACGAGCAGTACTTC. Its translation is CASSRQGSSYEQYF.

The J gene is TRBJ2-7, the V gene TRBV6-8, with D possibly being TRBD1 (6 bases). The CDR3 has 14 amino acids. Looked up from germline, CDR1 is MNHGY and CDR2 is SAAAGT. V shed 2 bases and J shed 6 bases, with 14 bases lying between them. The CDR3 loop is CASSYTYTGSEQYF. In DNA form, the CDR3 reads TGTGCCAGCAGTTACACCTATACAGGGTCCGAGCAGTACTTC.

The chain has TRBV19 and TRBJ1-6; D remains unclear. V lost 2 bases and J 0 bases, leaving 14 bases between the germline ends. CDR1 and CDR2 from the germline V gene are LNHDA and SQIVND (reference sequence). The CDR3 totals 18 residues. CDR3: CASSISSGRSSYNSPLHF. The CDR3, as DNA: TGTGCCAGTAGTATATCCTCTGGAAGAAGCTCCTATAATTCACCCCTCCACTTT. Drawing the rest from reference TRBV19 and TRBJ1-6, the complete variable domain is DGGITQSPKYLFRKEGQNVTLSCEQNLNHDAMYWYRQDPGQGLRLIYYSQIVNDFQKGDIAEGYSVSREKKESFPLTVTSAQKNPTAFYLCASSISSGRSSYNSPLHFGNGTRLTVT.

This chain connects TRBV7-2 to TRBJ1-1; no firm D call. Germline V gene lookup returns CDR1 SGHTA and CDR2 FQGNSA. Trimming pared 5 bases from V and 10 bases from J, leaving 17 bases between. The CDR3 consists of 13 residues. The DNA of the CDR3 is TGTGCCAGCAGCACCCTCCGGACGTCCGGAGCTTTCTTT. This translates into CASSTLRTSGAFF. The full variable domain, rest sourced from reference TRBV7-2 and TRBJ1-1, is GAGVSQSPSNKVTEKGKDVELRCDPISGHTALYWYRQSLGQGLEFLIYFQGNSAPDKSGLPSDRFSAERTGGSVSTLTIQRTQQEDSAVYLCASSTLRTSGAFFGQGTRLTVV.

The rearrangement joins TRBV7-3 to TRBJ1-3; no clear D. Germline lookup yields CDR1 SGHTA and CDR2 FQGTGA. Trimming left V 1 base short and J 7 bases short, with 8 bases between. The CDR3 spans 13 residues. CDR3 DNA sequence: TGTGCCAGCAGCTTAAGTTTCGGGAACACCATATATTTT. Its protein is CASSLSFGNTIYF. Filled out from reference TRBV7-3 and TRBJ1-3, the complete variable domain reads GAGVSQTPSNKVTEKGKYVELRCDPISGHTALYWYRQSLGQGPEFLIYFQGTGAADDSGLPNDRFFAVRPEGSVSTLKIQRTERGDSAVYLCASSLSFGNTIYFGEGSWLTVV.